The 30 T cell receptor beta chains reported below all come from one sample, sequenced in a study of cytotoxic CD8 clonotypes in ibrutinib-treated CLL (dated by TCRdb to the early 2020s). The method behind the library was the immunoSEQ multiplex PCR assay. TCRdb provides this immuneACCESS table in a form limited to in-frame rearrangements. Some clones are lacking; in checked studies, under half of them reflect an unresolved V gene, and why the rest are absent is not known. The sample table holds roughly 200,000 clones, of which approximately 75% were seen once. Of the sample, approximately 10% is held by the ten largest clones. This specimen's time point label, per the study, means: 12 months on ibrutinib. Specimen: PBMCs, collected after 12 months of ibrutinib treatment. Receptors originate from a human donor with chronic lymphocytic leukemia.

As for this clone: Since a much larger clone is just one base distant, this may be a read error. This specimen includes other DNA sequences encoding the same CDR3. The V call is TRBV2, the J call TRBJ1-1; D may be TRBD1 (5 bases). V gave up 4 bases and J gave up 1 base, with 7 bases separating them. CDR1 and CDR2 (germline): SNHLY, FYNNEI. The CDR3 extends over 13 amino acids. CDR3 loop: CASSGQGNTEAFF. DNA for the CDR3: TGTGCCAGCAGTGGGCAGGGGAACACTGAAGCTTTCTTT. Full variable domain (missing parts from reference TRBV2 and TRBJ1-1): EPEVTQTPSHQVTQMGQEVILRCVPISNHLYFYWYRQILGQKVEFLVSFYNNEISEKSEIFDDQFSVERPDGSNFTLKIRSTKLEDSAMYFCASSGQGNTEAFFGQGTRLTVV.

CDR3 DNA sequence: TGTGCCATCAGCGGGGATGAACGGAGCAATCAGCCCCAGCATTTT. Translated: CAISGDERSNQPQHF. This chain joins TRBV10-3 and TRBJ1-5; D not certain. The germline V gene encodes CDR1 ENHRY and CDR2 SYGVKD. This CDR3 spans 15 amino acids. Trimming took 6 bases from V and 1 from J, leaving 13 bases between them.

There are a few counts of this clone. CDR3 region: CASKEGDTQYF. CDR3 DNA: TGTGCCAGTAAGGAAGGAGATACGCAGTATTTT. The V gene is TRBV19, the J gene TRBJ2-3, with D hard to call. Deletions cut 7 bases from V and 5 bases from J, with 7 bases between. This CDR3 is built from 11 residues. Germline V lookup: CDR1 LNHDA, CDR2 SQIVND (reference sequence).

This clone was observed once. The DNA of the CDR3 is TGTGCCAGCTCACCAGAGACAGGGATTAACTATGGCTACACCTTC. It translates to CASSPETGINYGYTF. This sequence joins TRBV18 and TRBJ1-2, with TRBD1 matching over 7 bases. CDR1 is KGHSH and CDR2 is LQKENI in the germline V gene. With V trimmed by 2 bases and J by 1 base, 4 bases remained unmatched. This CDR3 spans 15 amino acids.

The chain employs TRBV5-1 and TRBJ2-7; no clear D gene. This CDR3 comprises 13 residues. V was cut by 4 bases and J by 4 bases, with 12 bases left in between. Germline CDR1 and CDR2: SGHRS and YFSETQ. This chain's CDR3 is CASSPPSAYEQYF. The CDR3 nucleotides read TGCGCCAGCAGCCCCCCAAGTGCATACGAGCAGTACTTC. Looking up the rest from reference TRBV5-1 and TRBJ2-7 gives the full variable domain: KAGVTQTPRYLIKTRGQQVTLSCSPISGHRSVSWYQQTPGQGLQFLFEYFSETQRNKGNFPGRFSGRQFSNSRSEMNVSTLELGDSALYLCASSPPSAYEQYFGPGTRLTVT.

The V and J genes are TRBV9 and TRBJ2-1; 9 bases map to TRBD2. With V trimmed by 3 bases and J by 3 bases, 10 bases remained unmatched. The CDR3 is 17 amino acids. Germline values: CDR1 SGDLS, CDR2 YYNGEE. DNA for the CDR3: TGTGCCAGCAGCGCAACCCCCGGGACTAGCAACTACAATGAGCAGTTCTTC. Encoded protein: CASSATPGTSNYNEQFF.

J is TRBJ2-1 and V is TRBV4-1, with 9 bases identical to TRBD1. The germline V gene has CDR1 MGHRA and CDR2 YSYEKL. After removal of 0 bases from V and 7 bases from J, the junction contained 13 bases not matched to a gene. CDR3 length: 18 residues. The CDR3 DNA follows: TGCGCCAGCAGCCAAGAACCGTTAAGGACAGGGGCGCCAAATGAGCAGTTCTTC. This codes for CASSQEPLRTGAPNEQFF.

This sequence joins TRBV28 and TRBJ2-1; D gene uncertain. CDR1 and CDR2 from the germline V gene are MDHEN and SYDVKM. V was pared by 5 bases and J by 9 bases, with 14 bases between. This CDR3 comprises 13 residues. The CDR3 loop is CASSPRASPEQFF. The CDR3 DNA is TGTGCCAGCAGTCCAAGGGCGTCGCCTGAGCAGTTCTTC.

CDR3 sequence reads: CASSLLGNQGDTQYF. The CDR3 DNA follows: TGCGCCAGCAGCCTGCTGGGAAATCAAGGGGATACGCAGTATTTT. This rearrangement joins TRBV5-1 to TRBJ2-3, with D unclear. Trimming shortened V by 4 bases and J by 6 bases, and 18 bases separated the two germline ends. This CDR3 spans 15 amino acids. Germline V lookup: CDR1 SGHRS, CDR2 YFSETQ.

The sample holds many counts of this clone. The rearrangement uses TRBV9 and TRBJ1-2; TRBD1 matches 7 bases. The CDR3 totals 15 residues. CDR1 and CDR2 (germline): SGDLS, YYNGEE. V lost 1 base to trimming and J lost 7 bases; unmatched junction nucleotides: 10. The CDR3 spells CASSVPSGGHLGYTF. The CDR3 DNA reads TGTGCCAGCAGCGTACCGTCAGGGGGTCACCTTGGCTACACCTTC.

The chain is built from TRBV27 and TRBJ2-7; D gene ambiguous. The CDR3 is 13 residues long. The V gene lost 10 bases and the J gene lost 1 base, with 14 bases spanning the gap. Germline-derived CDR1 and CDR2 are MNHEY and SMNVEV (reference sequence). The CDR3, as DNA: TGTGCCACCGTTGACCTTCGGTCCTACGAGCAGTACTTC. Protein product: CATVDLRSYEQYF.

This chain connects TRBV20-1 to TRBJ2-3, with unresolved D. The CDR3 length is 11 residues. CDR1 is DFQATT, CDR2 SNEGSKA, per germline (reference sequence). V dropped 4 bases and J dropped 2 bases, with 4 bases sitting between them. The DNA for the CDR3 is TGCAGTGCTACCGACACAGATACGCAGTATTTT. The encoded protein is CSATDTDTQYF.

The V gene is TRBV5-1, the J gene TRBJ1-5, with TRBD1 matching over 9 bases. The CDR3 consists of 16 residues. Per germline, CDR1 SGHRS and CDR2 YFSETQ. Trimming took 4 bases from V and 2 from J; bases not matched to a gene: 7. For the CDR3, the DNA is TGCGCCAGCAGCCCGGGACAGGGAATGGGCAATCAGCCCCAGCATTTT. Encoded protein: CASSPGQGMGNQPQHF.

V gene TRBV28 combines with J gene TRBJ2-7; D uncertain. Trimming left V 7 bases short and J 3 bases short, with 7 bases between. The germline gives CDR1 MDHEN, CDR2 SYDVKM. The CDR3 contains 11 residues. DNA for the CDR3: TGTGCCAGCAAGTCAGGCTACGAGCAGTACTTC. Its translation is CASKSGYEQYF.

The chain combines TRBV13 with TRBJ1-2, with 7 positions matching TRBD1. The CDR3 contains 12 residues. Trimming removed 4 bases from V and 10 bases from J; junction bases left unmatched: 6. Germline CDR1 and CDR2: PRHDT and FYEKMQ (reference sequence). In nucleotides, the CDR3 is TGTGCCAGCAGCTCGACAGGGTTTGACTACACCTTC. Its protein is CASSSTGFDYTF.

This clone was recorded a few times. DNA for the CDR3: TGTGCCAGCAGTGAGTATCGGTTCTACGAGCAGTACTTC. It specifies CASSEYRFYEQYF. This sequence joins TRBV2 and TRBJ2-7; D not resolved. V lost 3 bases and J 3 bases, leaving 9 bases between the germline ends. This CDR3 has 13 residues. Germline-derived CDR1 and CDR2 are SNHLY and FYNNEI.

The V gene is TRBV28, the J gene TRBJ2-7, with D perhaps TRBD2 (5 bases). CDR3 length equals 15 residues. Germline CDR1 MDHEN, CDR2 SYDVKM. V lost 2 bases, J lost 3 bases, and 14 bases lay in between. The CDR3 loop is CASSLNPSTSYEQYF. The CDR3 bases are TGTGCCAGCAGTTTAAACCCCAGCACTAGCTACGAGCAGTACTTC.

This chain links TRBV4-1 with TRBJ1-2; 7 bases map to TRBD1. The CDR3 spans 14 residues. Germline lookup yields CDR1 MGHRA and CDR2 YSYEKL. With V trimmed by 2 bases and J by 4 bases, 4 bases remained unmatched. CDR3 bases: TGCGCCAGCAGCCAACCAGGGGGGCTCTATGGCTACACCTTC. Its translation is CASSQPGGLYGYTF.

The chain combines TRBV5-1 with TRBJ2-3, with a weak D call TRBD2 (5 bases). V lost 4 bases, J lost 3 bases, and 18 bases lay in between. The V gene's germline CDR1 is SGHRS and CDR2 YFSETQ. The CDR3 runs 16 residues. The CDR3 sequence is CASSRRGRHRTDTQYF. The CDR3 DNA sequence: TGCGCCAGCAGCCGCCGAGGGCGGCATCGAACAGATACGCAGTATTTT.

The gene calls are TRBV6-5 and TRBJ1-2, with D perhaps TRBD1 (5 bases). CDR1 is MNHEY, CDR2 SVGAGI, per germline. The CDR3 has 14 residues. The V and J ends lost 1 base and 6 bases respectively, with 12 bases between them. The CDR3 DNA follows: TGTGCCAGCAGTTACTGGGGGGGGAATGATGGCTACACCTTC. Translated, it gives CASSYWGGNDGYTF.

This clone was observed a few times. The chain links TRBV19 to TRBJ1-4; 8 nucleotides agree with TRBD1. The CDR3 spans 14 residues. V gave up 6 bases and J gave up 8 bases; unmatched junction bases: 8. Germline lookup yields CDR1 LNHDA and CDR2 SQIVND (reference sequence). CDR3 amino acids: CASSFGQGEEKLFF. The CDR3 nucleotides read TGTGCCAGTAGCTTCGGACAGGGTGAGGAAAAACTGTTTTTT.

This chain joins TRBV5-6 and TRBJ2-7; either TRBD1 or TRBD2 may fit D (5 bases each). Germline V gene lookup returns CDR1 SGHDT and CDR2 YYEEEE. The CDR3 sequence is 13 residues long. Trimming shortened V by 4 bases and J by 3 bases, and 11 bases separated the two germline ends. The DNA of the CDR3 is TGTGCCAGCAGCAGGGGACGGATCTACGAGCAGTACTTC. It translates to CASSRGRIYEQYF.

This chain links TRBV5-6 with TRBJ1-4; 8 positions agree with TRBD1. The CDR3 runs 14 residues. Germline CDR1 is SGHDT and CDR2 is YYEEEE. The V gene end was trimmed by 5 bases and the J gene end by 7 bases; junction bases not matched to a gene: 7. CDR3 sequence (DNA): TGTGCCAGCAGGGACAGGGCGGTTGGTGAAAAACTGTTTTTT. This translates into CASRDRAVGEKLFF. The full variable domain, in which reference TRBV5-6 and TRBJ1-4 provide the parts outside the CDR3, is DAGVTQSPTHLIKTRGQQVTLRCSPKSGHDTVSWYQQALGQGPQFIFQYYEEEERQRGNFPDRFSGHQFPNYSSELNVNALLLGDSALYLCASRDRAVGEKLFFGSGTQLSVL.

The rearrangement joins TRBV28 to TRBJ2-7; D perhaps matches TRBD1 (6 bases). The CDR3 has 12 amino acids. V gave up 6 bases and J gave up 8 bases, with 14 bases separating them. Germline-derived CDR1 and CDR2 are MDHEN and SYDVKM. In DNA, the CDR3 is TGTGCCAGCAGCTTGACAGGCGAGAAGCAGTACTTC. Translated: CASSLTGEKQYF.

The V gene is TRBV6-6, the J gene TRBJ1-2, with 10 bases lining up with TRBD1. CDR1 is MNHNY, CDR2 SVGAGI, per germline (reference sequence). This CDR3 region has 16 residues. V trimming: 5 bases; J trimming: 4 bases; junction bases outside the gene matches: 10. The CDR3 reads CASSRTIRDRGYGYTF. The CDR3 DNA reads TGTGCCAGCAGTCGAACAATCCGGGACAGGGGCTATGGCTACACCTTC.

This clone was seen more than once but under ten times. The CDR3 DNA sequence: TGCGCCAGCAGCCTCGACTACCGAAACATTCAGTACTTC. Translation gives CASSLDYRNIQYF. The chain is built from TRBV4-1 and TRBJ2-4; possible D gene TRBD2, 5 bases. The CDR3 is made up of 13 amino acids. Germline assignment: CDR1 MGHRA and CDR2 YSYEKL. Trimming removed 4 bases at V and 6 bases at J, with 10 bases between.

CDR3 sequence reads: CASRTRFGPIHEQYF. The CDR3 DNA reads TGTGCCAGCAGAACCCGTTTCGGGCCCATCCACGAGCAGTACTTC. This chain joins TRBV7-8 and TRBJ2-7; D unclear. Trimming left V 6 bases short and J 5 bases short, with 20 bases between. The length of the CDR3 is 15 residues. Germline-derived CDR1 and CDR2 are SGHVS and FQNEAQ. Variable domain in full (rest from reference TRBV7-8 and TRBJ2-7): GAGVSQSPRYKVAKRGQDVALRCDPISGHVSLFWYQQALGQGPEFLTYFQNEAQLDKSGLPSDRFFAERPEGSVSTLKIQRTQQEDSAVYLCASRTRFGPIHEQYFGPGTRLTVT.

This chain joins TRBV10-3 and TRBJ1-2, with D unclear. V lost 8 bases to trimming and J lost 8 bases, with 18 bases between them. The CDR3 length is 13 residues. CDR1 ENHRY and CDR2 SYGVKD come from the germline V gene. CDR3 in amino acids: CAIDSSLPGGYTF. The CDR3 DNA reads as TGTGCCATCGACTCTTCTCTCCCTGGCGGCTACACCTTC.

This clone was detected a few times. The V and J genes are TRBV27 and TRBJ2-2; D ambiguous. In germline, CDR1 is MNHEY, CDR2 SMNVEV (reference sequence). The V gene lost 4 bases and the J gene lost 2 bases, with 8 bases spanning the gap. CDR3 length equals 14 residues. DNA for the CDR3: TGTGCCAGCAGTTCCATAGACAACACCGGGGAGCTGTTTTTT. Protein: CASSSIDNTGELFF.

The rearrangement links TRBV6-6 to TRBJ1-1; D remains unclear. The CDR3 loop spans 13 amino acids. Germline lookup yields CDR1 MNHNY and CDR2 SVGAGI (reference sequence). With 5 bases removed from V and 6 bases from J, the gap between germline ends came to 13 bases. DNA for the CDR3: TGTGCCAGCAGTGAGCCGGAAGGCCCTGAAGCTTTCTTT. It translates to CASSEPEGPEAFF.